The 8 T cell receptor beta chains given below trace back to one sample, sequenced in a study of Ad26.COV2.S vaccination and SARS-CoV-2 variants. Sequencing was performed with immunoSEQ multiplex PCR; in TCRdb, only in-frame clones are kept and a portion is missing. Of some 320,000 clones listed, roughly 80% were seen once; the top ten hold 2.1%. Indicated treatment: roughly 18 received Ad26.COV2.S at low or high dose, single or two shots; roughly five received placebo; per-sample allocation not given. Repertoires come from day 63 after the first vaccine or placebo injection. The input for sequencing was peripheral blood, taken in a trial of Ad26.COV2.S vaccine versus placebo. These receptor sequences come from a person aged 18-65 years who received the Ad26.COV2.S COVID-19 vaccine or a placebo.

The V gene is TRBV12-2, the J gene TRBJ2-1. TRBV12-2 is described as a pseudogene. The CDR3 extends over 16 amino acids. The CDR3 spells CASRLAGGPSDDEQFF. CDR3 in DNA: TGTGCAAGTCGCTTAGCGGGTGGGCCAAGCGACGATGAGCAGTTCTTC.

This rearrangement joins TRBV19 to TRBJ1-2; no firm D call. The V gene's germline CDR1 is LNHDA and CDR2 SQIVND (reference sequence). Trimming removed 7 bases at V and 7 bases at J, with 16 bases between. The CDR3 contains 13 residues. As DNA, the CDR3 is TGTGCCAGTACCCCGGAGGGCTCCTCTGGCTACACCTTC. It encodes CASTPEGSSGYTF.

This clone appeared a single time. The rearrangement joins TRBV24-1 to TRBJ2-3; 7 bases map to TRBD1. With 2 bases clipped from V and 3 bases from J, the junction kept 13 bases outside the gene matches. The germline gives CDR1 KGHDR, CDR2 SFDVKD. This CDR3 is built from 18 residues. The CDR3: CATSDSGQTFVGTDTQYF. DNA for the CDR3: TGTGCCACCAGTGATTCGGGACAGACTTTCGTGGGTACAGATACGCAGTATTTT.

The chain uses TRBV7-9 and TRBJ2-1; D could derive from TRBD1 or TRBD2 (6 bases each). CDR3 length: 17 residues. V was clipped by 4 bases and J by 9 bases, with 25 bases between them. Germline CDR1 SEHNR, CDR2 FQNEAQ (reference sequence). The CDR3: CASSYRGVRGLGTEQFF. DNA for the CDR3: TGTGCCAGCAGCTATAGAGGCGTCCGGGGGCTTGGGACTGAGCAGTTCTTC.

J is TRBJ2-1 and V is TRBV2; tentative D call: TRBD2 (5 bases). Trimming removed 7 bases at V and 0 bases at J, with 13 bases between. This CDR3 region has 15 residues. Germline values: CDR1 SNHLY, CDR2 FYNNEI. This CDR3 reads CASTPDSSSYNEQFF. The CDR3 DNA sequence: TGTGCCAGCACCCCGGACTCAAGCTCCTACAATGAGCAGTTCTTC.

The CDR3 here is CASSFAGANTQYF. The CDR3 nucleotides read TGTGCCAGCAGTTTCGCGGGGGCAAATACGCAGTATTTT. The chain carries TRBV12-3 or TRBV12-4 and TRBJ2-3; D might be TRBD2 (7 bases). V was pared by 3 bases and J by 7 bases, with 11 bases between. The CDR3 has 13 residues.

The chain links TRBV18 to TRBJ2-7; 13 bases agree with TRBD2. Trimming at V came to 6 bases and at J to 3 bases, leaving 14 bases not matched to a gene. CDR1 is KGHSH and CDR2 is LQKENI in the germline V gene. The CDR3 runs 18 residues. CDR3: CASSQTSGGNYGYYEQYF. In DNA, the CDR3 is TGTGCCAGCTCCCAGACTAGCGGGGGGAACTATGGATACTACGAGCAGTACTTC.

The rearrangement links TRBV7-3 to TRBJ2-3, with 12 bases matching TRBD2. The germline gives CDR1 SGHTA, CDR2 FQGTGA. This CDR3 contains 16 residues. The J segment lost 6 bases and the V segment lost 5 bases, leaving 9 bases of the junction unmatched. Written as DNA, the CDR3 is TGTGCCAGCAGCCCTTCTCTAGCGGGGGGGCTTGATACGCAGTATTTT. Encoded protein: CASSPSLAGGLDTQYF.